The 4 T cell receptor beta chains in this list originate from one sample, sequenced in a study of regulatory T cells in long-lasting Graves disease. Through Arm-PCR of CDR3 regions and iRepertoire HTBI primers, TCR beta libraries were built. Via MiXCR, TCRdb re-called the multiplex PCR reads, giving one row per CDR3 protein. The repertoire holds about 300,000 distinct CDR3 sequences, with roughly 18% as singletons. Indicated time point: newly diagnosed GD, antithyroid drugs for less than 3 months. Preparation of the TCR library used RNA extracted from PBMCs. This sample comprised peripheral blood mononuclear cells (PBMCs), obtained at new diagnosis, from a patient treated with antithyroid drugs. The receptors stem from a female donor with Graves disease.

There are many counts of this clonotype. The rearrangement joins TRBV2 to TRBJ2-2; the match to TRBD2 covers 8 bases. CDR1 and CDR2 (germline): SNHLY, FYNNEI. The V gene end was trimmed by 5 bases and the J gene end by 3 bases; junction bases not matched to a gene: 5. This CDR3 spans 15 amino acids. Written as DNA, the CDR3 is TGTGCCAGCAGTTCAGCGGGAGTTGACACCGGGGAGCTGTTTTTT. Protein: CASSSAGVDTGELFF. The entire variable domain, with the rest obtained from reference TRBV2 and TRBJ2-2, is as follows: EPEVTQTPSHQVTQMGQEVILRCVPISNHLYFYWYRQILGQKVEFLVSFYNNEISEKSEIFDDQFSVERPDGSNFTLKIRSTKLEDSAMYFCASSSAGVDTGELFFGEGSRLTVL.

There are many counts of this clonotype. The rearrangement uses TRBV5-1 and TRBJ2-1; no firm D call. V was trimmed by 5 bases and J by 6 bases, leaving 9 bases between them. The germline V gene encodes CDR1 SGHRS and CDR2 YFSETQ. The CDR3 covers 12 residues. CDR3 coding DNA: TGCGCCAGCAGACGCTCGGGCAATGAGCAGTTCTTC. Its protein product is CASRRSGNEQFF.

The table lists this clonotype with many counts. The rearrangement uses TRBV2 and TRBJ1-3; D uncertain. This CDR3 is 15 amino acids long. Germline V CDR1 and CDR2: SNHLY, FYNNEI. The V end lost 7 bases, the J end lost 0 bases, and 13 bases lay between the germline ends. The DNA for the CDR3 is TGTGCCAGCACCAAAGGGCCGAACTCTGGAAACACCATATATTTT. This sequence encodes CASTKGPNSGNTIYF.

This clonotype was found a few times. V usage is TRBV5-1 and J usage is TRBJ1-6; 9 bases match TRBD1. This CDR3 contains 15 residues. Germline values: CDR1 SGHRS, CDR2 YFSETQ. The J segment lost 9 bases and the V segment lost 4 bases, leaving 8 bases of the junction unmatched. The CDR3 DNA sequence: TGCGCCAGCAGCCTCGTGGACAGGGGTACTTCACCCCTCCACTTT. Translation: CASSLVDRGTSPLHF.